A selection of T cell receptor beta chains follows, all from one sample in a study of radiotherapy plus CTLA-4 blockade in lung cancer. Only in-frame clones appear in the TCRdb table, and some are missing; sequencing was by immunoSEQ multiplex PCR. The sample comprises tens of thousands of clones, under 80% of which are singletons, and 9.5% to 10% rests with the top ten. The sample here was peripheral blood, taken from a patient treated with radiotherapy plus ipilimumab. These receptors were taken from a human donor with non-small cell lung cancer who had stable disease on radiotherapy plus ipilimumab. CDR3s include the opening cysteine and the closing phenylalanine or tryptophan. A D gene is named only where the DNA matches it firmly.

d_call: -; j_call: -; v_call: TRBV6-6; cdr3_aa: CASSYPSDRLEAEQYF
d_call: TRBD2; j_call: TRBJ2-3; v_call: TRBV10-2; cdr3_aa: CASSDSGGRTDTQYF
d_call: -; j_call: TRBJ1-4; v_call: TRBV7-9; cdr3_aa: CASSQGLGSNEKLFF
d_call: -; j_call: TRBJ2-5; v_call: TRBV7-9; cdr3_aa: CASSLGGREQETQYF
d_call: -; j_call: TRBJ1-2; v_call: TRBV6-1; cdr3_aa: CASSEGTATGRYGYTF
d_call: -; j_call: TRBJ1-6; v_call: TRBV12-5; cdr3_aa: CASGSNFLTYNSPLHF
d_call: TRBD2; j_call: TRBJ2-5; v_call: TRBV5-1; cdr3_aa: CASSLGTSNRQETQYF
d_call: TRBD1; j_call: TRBJ1-1; v_call: TRBV19; cdr3_aa: CASSILRTGETEAFF
d_call: -; j_call: TRBJ1-1; v_call: TRBV4-2; cdr3_aa: CASSPVGANTEAFF
d_call: -; j_call: TRBJ2-2; v_call: TRBV11-3; cdr3_aa: CASTRTSANTGELFF
d_call: -; j_call: TRBJ1-5; v_call: TRBV6-4; cdr3_aa: CASSETHGGSQPQHF
d_call: TRBD1; j_call: TRBJ2-7; v_call: TRBV5-1; cdr3_aa: CASSFSQGANEQYF
d_call: -; j_call: TRBJ1-2; v_call: TRBV19; cdr3_aa: CASSMRRGYGYTF
d_call: -; j_call: TRBJ1-1; v_call: TRBV5-1; cdr3_aa: CASSPGTPAAEAFF
d_call: TRBD1; j_call: TRBJ1-5; v_call: TRBV6-6; cdr3_aa: CASRWTGDQPQHF
d_call: TRBD2; j_call: TRBJ2-1; v_call: TRBV9; cdr3_aa: CASSVVSGGTYGDEQFF
d_call: TRBD1; j_call: TRBJ1-5; v_call: TRBV6-1; cdr3_aa: CASPGGDRAAQPQHF
d_call: TRBD1; j_call: TRBJ2-3; v_call: TRBV7-9; cdr3_aa: CASRPNRGPSTDTQYF
d_call: -; j_call: TRBJ1-1; v_call: TRBV30; cdr3_aa: CAWSVRGWAFF
d_call: TRBD2; j_call: TRBJ2-7; v_call: TRBV6-1; cdr3_aa: CASSEAASGLGYEQYF
d_call: -; j_call: TRBJ2-3; v_call: TRBV7-2; cdr3_aa: CASSPSKLMQYF
d_call: -; j_call: TRBJ2-7; v_call: TRBV5-5; cdr3_aa: CASTVTGTSSYEQYF
d_call: TRBD2; j_call: TRBJ2-5; v_call: TRBV7-9; cdr3_aa: CASSTSGGQETQYF
d_call: TRBD1; j_call: TRBJ2-2; v_call: TRBV10-3; cdr3_aa: CAVQQGSTTGELFF
d_call: -; j_call: TRBJ2-2; v_call: TRBV4-1; cdr3_aa: CASSQDDPGTSNTGELFF
d_call: -; j_call: TRBJ1-1; v_call: TRBV7-9; cdr3_aa: CASRGALNTEAFF
d_call: -; j_call: TRBJ2-7; v_call: TRBV7-6; cdr3_aa: CASSETGYYEQYF
d_call: -; j_call: TRBJ2-4; v_call: TRBV5-6; cdr3_aa: CASSPSWASKNIQYF
d_call: TRBD1; j_call: TRBJ1-1; v_call: TRBV6-1; cdr3_aa: CASTWDSPWLAFF
d_call: -; j_call: TRBJ2-5; v_call: TRBV2; cdr3_aa: CASSETTWGGRETQYF
d_call: -; j_call: TRBJ2-1; v_call: TRBV14; cdr3_aa: CASRRDTSSYNEQFF
d_call: TRBD1; j_call: TRBJ1-3; v_call: TRBV19; cdr3_aa: CASRPVTQGAGNTIYF
d_call: TRBD2; j_call: TRBJ2-7; v_call: TRBV5-1; cdr3_aa: CASSLAGGLFYEQYF
d_call: TRBD1; j_call: TRBJ2-5; v_call: TRBV11-2; cdr3_aa: CASSYRQGGETQYF
d_call: TRBD1; j_call: TRBJ2-5; v_call: TRBV2; cdr3_aa: CASDRVTMETQYF
d_call: -; j_call: TRBJ2-3; v_call: TRBV6-4; cdr3_aa: CASSDGPSTDTQYF
d_call: TRBD1; j_call: TRBJ2-7; v_call: TRBV20-1; cdr3_aa: CSAGDRGEQYF
d_call: -; j_call: TRBJ1-1; v_call: TRBV18; cdr3_aa: CASSSGTQLVNTEAFF
d_call: TRBD1; j_call: TRBJ1-2; v_call: TRBV18; cdr3_aa: CASSRDSQNYGYTF
d_call: -; j_call: TRBJ2-2; v_call: TRBV5-1; cdr3_aa: CASSEQGFSGELFF
d_call: TRBD1; j_call: TRBJ2-7; v_call: TRBV14; cdr3_aa: CASSQGDRDVYEQYF
d_call: TRBD1; j_call: TRBJ2-1; v_call: TRBV19; cdr3_aa: CASQDRALGHNEQFF
d_call: -; j_call: TRBJ1-2; v_call: TRBV6-1; cdr3_aa: CASSEVQGSHGYTF
d_call: -; j_call: TRBJ2-7; v_call: TRBV27; cdr3_aa: CASSSVGQNYEQYF
d_call: -; j_call: TRBJ1-6; v_call: TRBV27; cdr3_aa: CASSPGTSSRALHF
d_call: -; j_call: TRBJ2-4; v_call: TRBV27; cdr3_aa: CASSGSGGSVGGIQYF
d_call: TRBD2; j_call: TRBJ2-1; v_call: TRBV5-6; cdr3_aa: CASSFGSSGLAGEQFF
d_call: TRBD2; j_call: TRBJ2-5; v_call: TRBV9; cdr3_aa: CASSENSGAQETQYF
d_call: TRBD1; j_call: TRBJ1-1; v_call: TRBV2; cdr3_aa: CASSPRDRGSNTEAFF
d_call: -; j_call: TRBJ2-5; v_call: TRBV9; cdr3_aa: CASSVLRGGETQYF
d_call: -; j_call: TRBJ2-7; v_call: TRBV5-4; cdr3_aa: CASSQRYEQYF
d_call: -; j_call: TRBJ2-3; v_call: TRBV11-2; cdr3_aa: CASSVWLGGASTDTQYF
d_call: -; j_call: TRBJ2-4; v_call: TRBV19; cdr3_aa: CASSIVVGGGRNLAKNIQYF
d_call: TRBD1; j_call: TRBJ2-2; v_call: TRBV7-9; cdr3_aa: CASGDDDRVESGELFF
d_call: -; j_call: TRBJ1-2; v_call: TRBV5-4; cdr3_aa: CASSWGRIMGYTF
d_call: TRBD1; j_call: TRBJ2-1; v_call: TRBV27; cdr3_aa: CASSAPPGTAFF
d_call: TRBD2; j_call: TRBJ2-7; v_call: TRBV6-1; cdr3_aa: CASGRGGGYEQYF